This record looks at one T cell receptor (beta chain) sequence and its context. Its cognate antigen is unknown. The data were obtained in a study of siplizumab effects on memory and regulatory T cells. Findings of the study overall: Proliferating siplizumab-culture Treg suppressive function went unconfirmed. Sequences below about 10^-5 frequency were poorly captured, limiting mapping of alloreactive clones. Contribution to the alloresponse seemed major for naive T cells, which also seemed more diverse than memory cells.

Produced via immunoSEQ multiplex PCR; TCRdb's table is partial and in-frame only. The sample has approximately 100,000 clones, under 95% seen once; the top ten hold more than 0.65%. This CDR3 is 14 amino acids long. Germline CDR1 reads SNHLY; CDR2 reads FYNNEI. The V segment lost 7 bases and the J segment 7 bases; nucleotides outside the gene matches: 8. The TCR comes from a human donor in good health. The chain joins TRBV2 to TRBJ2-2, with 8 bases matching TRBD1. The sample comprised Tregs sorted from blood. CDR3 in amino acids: CASTSDRDLGELFF. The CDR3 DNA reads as TGTGCCAGCACCTCGGACAGGGACCTCGGGGAGCTGTTTTTT. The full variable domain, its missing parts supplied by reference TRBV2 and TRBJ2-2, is EPEVTQTPSHQVTQMGQEVILRCVPISNHLYFYWYRQILGQKVEFLVSFYNNEISEKSEIFDDQFSVERPDGSNFTLKIRSTKLEDSAMYFCASTSDRDLGELFFGEGSRLTVL.